This T cell receptor (beta chain) was captured in a study of T cells in Graves' hyperthyroidism and ophthalmopathy. The study's findings and limits: Ophthalmopathy was told apart from stable hyperthyroidism by a 13 V-J model. Model-based prediction identified ophthalmopathy a median 6.5 months prior to its onset.

TCR beta CDR3 region amplification was performed from RNA transcripts. A first-round RT-PCR of the TCR CDR3 used the HTBI primer set. TCRdb redid the calling of the multiplex PCR reads with MiXCR, one entry per CDR3 protein. The table includes around 340,000 distinct CDR3 sequences, about 18% detected once. J lost 6 bases, V lost 5 bases, and 3 bases had no gene match. The CDR3 contains 13 residues. This clonotype was observed at least ten times. Its antigen remains unidentified. Hyperthyroidism patients were newly diagnosed, had disease duration under 2 months, and were aged 18 to 65 years. Sequenced input: blood. The TCR was taken from a woman aged 30 to 39 with Graves' hyperthyroidism that later progressed to Graves' ophthalmopathy. V is TRBV12-3 or TRBV12-4 and J is TRBJ2-1, with 8 bases matching TRBD2. DNA for the CDR3: TGTGCCAGCAGTCCAACTAGCGGCAATGAGCAGTTCTTC. This gives the protein CASSPTSGNEQFF.